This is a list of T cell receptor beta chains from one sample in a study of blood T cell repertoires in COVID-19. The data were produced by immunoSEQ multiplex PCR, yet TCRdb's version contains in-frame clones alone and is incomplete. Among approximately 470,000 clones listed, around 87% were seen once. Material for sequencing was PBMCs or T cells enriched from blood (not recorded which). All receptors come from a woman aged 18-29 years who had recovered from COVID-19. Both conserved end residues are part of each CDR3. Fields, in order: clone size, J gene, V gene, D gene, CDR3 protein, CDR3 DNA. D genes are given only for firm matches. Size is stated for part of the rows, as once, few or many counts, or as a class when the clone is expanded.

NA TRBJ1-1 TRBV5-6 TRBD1 CASSSQGVNTEAFF TGTGCCAGCAGCTCGCAGGGGGTGAACACTGAAGCTTTCTTT
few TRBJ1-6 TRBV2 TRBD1 CASILGQDSPLHF TGTGCCAGCATCCTGGGACAGGATTCACCCCTCCACTTT
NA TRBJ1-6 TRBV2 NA CASVIVRGSYNSPLHF TGTGCCAGCGTGATAGTACGGGGCTCCTATAATTCACCCCTCCACTTT
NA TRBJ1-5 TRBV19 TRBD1 CASQTRTGGYNQPQHF TGTGCCAGTCAAACGCGAACAGGGGGCTATAATCAGCCCCAGCATTTT
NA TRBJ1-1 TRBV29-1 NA CSVLKMNTEAFF TGCAGCGTTCTAAAGATGAACACTGAAGCTTTCTTT
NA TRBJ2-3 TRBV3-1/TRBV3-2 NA CASSQVIGDTQYF TGTGCCAGCAGCCAAGTAATCGGAGATACGCAGTATTTT
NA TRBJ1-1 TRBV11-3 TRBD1 CASSRTGGTEAFF TGTGCCAGCTCCCGGACAGGGGGCACTGAAGCTTTCTTT
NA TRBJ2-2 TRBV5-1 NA CASSSGLGGGELFF TGCGCCAGCAGCTCAGGACTCGGGGGCGGGGAGCTGTTTTTT
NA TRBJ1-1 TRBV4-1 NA CASSLQFRGRNTEAFF TGCGCCAGCAGCCTACAGTTCCGGGGGAGGAACACTGAAGCTTTCTTT
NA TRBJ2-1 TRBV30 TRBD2 CAWSVFGGAYNEQFF TGTGCCTGGAGTGTTTTTGGGGGGGCCTACAATGAGCAGTTCTTC
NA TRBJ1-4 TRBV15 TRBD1 CATSREYGQGSEKLFF TGTGCCACCAGCAGAGAGTATGGACAGGGTAGTGAAAAACTGTTTTTT
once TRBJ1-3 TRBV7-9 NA CASSLGVISGNTIYF TGTGCCAGCAGCTTAGGCGTCATCTCTGGAAACACCATATATTTT
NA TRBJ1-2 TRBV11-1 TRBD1 CASSLEQGAYGYTF TGTGCCAGCAGCTTAGAGCAGGGGGCATATGGCTACACCTTC
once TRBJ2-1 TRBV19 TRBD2 CASSLAGGLRNIYNEQFF TGTGCCAGTTCATTAGCGGGGGGGCTTCGTAATATCTACAATGAGCAGTTCTTC
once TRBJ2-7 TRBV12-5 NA CASGLGPNRIEGVREQYF TGTGCTAGTGGTTTGGGACCGAATAGAATCGAAGGGGTCCGCGAGCAGTACTTC
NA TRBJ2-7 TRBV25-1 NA CATRDTLWEQYF TGTGCCACCAGGGACACCCTTTGGGAGCAGTACTTC
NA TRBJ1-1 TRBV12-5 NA CASGLVPDGGATNTEAFF TGTGCTAGTGGTTTGGTACCTGACGGAGGGGCTACGAACACTGAAGCTTTCTTT
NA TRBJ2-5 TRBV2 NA CASAGGASEETQYF TGTGCCAGTGCCGGCGGAGCGTCTGAAGAGACCCAGTACTTC
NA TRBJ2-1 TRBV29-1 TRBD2 CSQMGVGGNEQFF TGCAGCCAAATGGGGGTCGGGGGGAATGAGCAGTTCTTC
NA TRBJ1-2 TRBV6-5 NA CASSHGVLYGYTF TGTGCCAGCAGTCACGGGGTCTTATATGGCTACACCTTC
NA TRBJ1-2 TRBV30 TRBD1 CAWSVAGQGAGGYTF TGTGCCTGGAGCGTCGCGGGACAGGGGGCGGGTGGCTACACCTTC
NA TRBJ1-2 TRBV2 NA CASTSLWTAGYTF TGTGCCAGCACCTCCCTTTGGACAGCTGGCTACACCTTC
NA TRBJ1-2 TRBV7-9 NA CASSLRMGALPEGYTF TGTGCCAGCAGCTTACGCATGGGGGCGCTCCCGGAGGGCTACACCTTC